This T cell receptor beta chain was obtained from a study of blood T cells in healthy people across ages. Whole-study findings and limits: Considered underestimates were the diversity estimates obtained from one million T cells.

A J-beta primer mix and a sample-barcoded 5' primer were used in a second PCR of roughly 6 to 12 cycles. Each CDR3 protein is one row after TCRdb ran MiXCR on the 5' RACE reads. This sample yields 750,000 to 950,000 distinct CDR3 sequences, of which around a quarter are seen a single time; around 2.9% belongs to the top ten. Germline lookup yields CDR1 SEHNR and CDR2 FQNEAQ (reference sequence). The CDR3 extends over 14 amino acids. Trimming shortened V by 10 bases and J by 7 bases, and 20 bases separated the two germline ends. As to this clonotype: Its antigen is unidentified.

These data also featured in a second study, about T cells of mothers and their children.

The TCR originated in a boy aged 5 to 17 in good health. Sequencing was performed on blood. The V call is TRBV7-9, the J call TRBJ2-1; weak D call: TRBD1 (6 bases). The CDR3 protein is CATFRDNAGNEQFF. The CDR3 bases are TGTGCCACTTTCAGGGACAATGCAGGGAATGAGCAGTTCTTC.